This T cell receptor beta chain was found in a study of shared clonotypes between healthy human individuals. Study information: The study enrolled two women and three men aged 18 to 49.

The CDR3 spans 14 residues. CDR1 is SGHRS and CDR2 is YFSETQ in the germline V gene. V was cut by 5 bases and J by 3 bases, with 12 bases left in between. The authors distributed each subset's genomic DNA evenly over several immunoSEQ plates. The table came from immunoSEQ multiplex PCR; TCRdb's copy has only in-frame clones and leaves some out. Among about 2 million clones listed, 95% were seen once. The TCR sequence derives from a man between 18 and 29 years old in good health. The material sequenced was naive CD4+ T cells sorted from blood. Sample subset: CD45RA+ positively selected. This chain joins TRBV5-1 and TRBJ1-5; D uncertain. CDR3: CASRTGPDNQPQHF. In DNA form, the CDR3 reads TGCGCCAGCAGGACGGGTCCTGACAATCAGCCCCAGCATTTT.